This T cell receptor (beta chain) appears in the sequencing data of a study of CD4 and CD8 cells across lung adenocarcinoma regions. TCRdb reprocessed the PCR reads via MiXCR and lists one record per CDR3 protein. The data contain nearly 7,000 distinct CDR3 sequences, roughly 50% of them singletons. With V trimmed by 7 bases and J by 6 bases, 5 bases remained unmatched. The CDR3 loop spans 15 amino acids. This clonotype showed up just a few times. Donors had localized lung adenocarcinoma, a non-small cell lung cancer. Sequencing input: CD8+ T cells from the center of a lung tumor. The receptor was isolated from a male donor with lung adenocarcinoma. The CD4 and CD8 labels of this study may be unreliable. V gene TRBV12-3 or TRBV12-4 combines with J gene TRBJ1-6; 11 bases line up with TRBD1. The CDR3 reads CASTFGQGANSPLHF. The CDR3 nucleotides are TGTGCCAGCACCTTCGGACAGGGGGCTAATTCACCCCTCCACTTT.